This T cell receptor (beta chain) was retrieved from a study of shared clonotypes between healthy human individuals. Measured with immunoSEQ multiplex PCR; TCRdb has only the in-frame clones, and not every one. The data hold roughly 2 million clones, with 90% to 96% observed a single time. The germline CDR1 and CDR2 sequences are KGHSH and LQKENI. The CDR3 is 14 residues long. V was trimmed by 3 bases and J by 5 bases, leaving 10 bases between them. The sequence derives from a man aged 18 to 29 in good health. Sequenced: naive CD4+ T cells sorted from blood. Subset noted: CD45RA+ positively selected. The chain couples TRBV18 to TRBJ2-2, with D possibly called TRBD1 or TRBD2 (5 bases each). This CDR3 is CASSPGVKTGELFF. The CDR3 DNA reads TGTGCCAGCTCACCGGGGGTGAAAACCGGGGAGCTGTTTTTT.